The sample holds many counts of the clone carrying this T cell receptor (beta chain). Its antigen is still unknown. The germline V gene encodes CDR1 LNHNV and CDR2 YYDKDF (reference sequence). The CDR3 consists of 15 residues. Trimming removed 1 base from V and 4 bases from J; junction bases left unmatched: 4. The data belong to a study of regulatory T cells in long-lasting Graves disease. Findings and caveats of the study: Small sample size may have lowered accuracy. Patients with persistent disease showed a bias toward TRBV28, TRBJ1-2 and TRBJ2-5.

Time point described: newly diagnosed GD, antithyroid drugs for less than 3 months. TCR sequences were obtained from RNA taken from PBMCs. With iRepertoire HTBI primers and Arm-PCR of CDR3 regions, TCR beta libraries were built. A single record per CDR3 protein comes from TCRdb applying MiXCR to the multiplex PCR reads. Among 400,000 to 550,000 distinct CDR3 sequences listed, about 15% were seen once. These data were likewise used in another study, on T cells in Graves' hyperthyroidism and ophthalmopathy. That report adds: Lactation, pregnancy, other autoimmune disease or uncontrolled infection excluded patients.

V gene TRBV15 combines with J gene TRBJ1-3; TRBD1 matches 7 bases. The TCR was taken from a woman in her twenties or thirties with Graves disease. Sequences were derived from peripheral blood mononuclear cells (PBMCs), sampled at new diagnosis, from a patient treated with antithyroid drugs. CDR3 amino acids: CATSRGGTEGNTIYF. The CDR3 DNA follows: TGTGCCACCAGCAGAGGCGGGACAGAAGGAAACACCATATATTTT.